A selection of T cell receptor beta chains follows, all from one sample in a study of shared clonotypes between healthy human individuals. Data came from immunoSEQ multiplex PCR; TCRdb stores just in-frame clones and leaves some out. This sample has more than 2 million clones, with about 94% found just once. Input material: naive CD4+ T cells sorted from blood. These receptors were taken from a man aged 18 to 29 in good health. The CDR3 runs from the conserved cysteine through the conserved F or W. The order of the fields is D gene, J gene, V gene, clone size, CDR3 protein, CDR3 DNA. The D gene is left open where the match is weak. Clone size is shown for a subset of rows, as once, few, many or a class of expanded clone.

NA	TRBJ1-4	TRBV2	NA	CASRGTALGEKLFF	TGTGCCAGCAGGGGCACAGCCCTGGGGGAAAAACTGTTTTTT
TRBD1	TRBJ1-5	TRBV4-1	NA	CASSLKIPGTGSVQPQHF	TGCGCCAGCAGCCTCAAGATCCCCGGGACAGGGAGTGTTCAGCCCCAGCATTTT
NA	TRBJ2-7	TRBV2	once	CASSESSDPSSYEQYF	TGTGCCAGCAGTGAGTCTAGCGACCCGAGCTCCTACGAGCAGTACTTC
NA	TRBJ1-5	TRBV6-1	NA	CASSEGEAGLRPQHF	TGTGCCAGCAGTGAAGGGGAGGCAGGGCTGCGGCCCCAGCATTTT
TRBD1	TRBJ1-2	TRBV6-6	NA	CASSYSDRVSYGYTF	TGTGCCAGCAGTTACTCGGACAGGGTGAGCTATGGCTACACCTTC
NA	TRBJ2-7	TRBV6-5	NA	CASSPGAYEQYF	TGTGCCAGCAGCCCTGGGGCATACGAGCAGTACTTC
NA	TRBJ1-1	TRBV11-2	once	CASSLIEGLGTEAFF	TGTGCCAGCAGCTTAATTGAGGGGCTGGGCACTGAAGCTTTCTTT
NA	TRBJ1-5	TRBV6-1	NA	CASSRQPSGNQPQHF	TGTGCCAGCAGTCGACAACCCTCGGGCAATCAGCCCCAGCATTTT
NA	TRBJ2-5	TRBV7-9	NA	CASSPSIQYF	TGTGCCAGCAGCCCTAGCATACAGTACTTC
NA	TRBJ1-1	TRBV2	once	CASGRTEAFF	TGTGCCAGCGGGAGGACTGAAGCTTTCTTT
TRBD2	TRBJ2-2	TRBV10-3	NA	CAMGGGTGELFF	TGTGCCATGGGCGGGGGCACCGGGGAGCTGTTTTTT
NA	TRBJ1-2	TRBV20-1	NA	CSANYGYTF	TGCAGTGCAAACTATGGCTACACCTTC
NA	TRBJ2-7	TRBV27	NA	CASSFDRTFSEQYF	TGTGCCAGCAGTTTCGACAGGACCTTCTCCGAGCAGTACTTC
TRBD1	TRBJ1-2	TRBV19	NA	CASSLGQVYGYTF	TGTGCCAGTAGTCTGGGACAGGTCTATGGCTACACCTTC
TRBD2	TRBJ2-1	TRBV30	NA	CAWSALAGVGEQFF	TGTGCCTGGAGTGCACTAGCGGGAGTCGGTGAGCAGTTCTTC
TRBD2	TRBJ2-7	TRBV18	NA	CASSDRAGGQYEQYF	TGTGCCAGCTCAGACAGAGCGGGAGGGCAATACGAGCAGTACTTC
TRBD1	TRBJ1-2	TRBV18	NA	CASSLQDRGNGYTF	TGTGCCAGCTCACTCCAGGACAGGGGCAATGGCTACACCTTC
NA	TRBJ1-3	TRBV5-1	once	CASSSTGTGNTIYF	TGCGCCAGCAGCTCGACAGGAACTGGAAACACCATATATTTT
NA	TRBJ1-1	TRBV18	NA	CASSRTHGQQMNTEAFF	TGTGCCAGCTCACGAACACACGGACAGCAGATGAACACTGAAGCTTTCTTT
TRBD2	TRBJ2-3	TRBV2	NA	CASRAGLALLDTQYF	TGTGCCAGCCGCGCGGGACTAGCCCTTCTTGATACGCAGTATTTT
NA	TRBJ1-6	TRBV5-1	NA	CASSLESSTGSPLHF	TGCGCCAGCAGCTTGGAATCCTCCACGGGGTCACCCCTCCACTTT
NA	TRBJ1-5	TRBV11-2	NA	CASSPGTISNQPQHF	TGTGCCAGCAGCCCCGGGACAATTAGCAATCAGCCCCAGCATTTT
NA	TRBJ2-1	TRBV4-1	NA	CASSQNLINEQFF	TGCGCCAGCAGCCAAAACCTCATCAATGAGCAGTTCTTC
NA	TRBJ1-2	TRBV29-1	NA	CSVGHGNYGYTF	TGCAGCGTTGGACACGGGAACTATGGCTACACCTTC
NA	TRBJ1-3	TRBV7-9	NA	CASSLGLGNNTIYF	TGTGCCAGCAGCTTAGGACTGGGCAACAACACCATATATTTT
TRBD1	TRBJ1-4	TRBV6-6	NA	CASSYTGGVNEKLFF	TGTGCCAGCAGTTATACAGGGGGCGTTAATGAAAAACTGTTTTTT
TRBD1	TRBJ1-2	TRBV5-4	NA	CASSWKQGRDTF	TGTGCCAGCAGCTGGAAACAGGGGAGGGACACCTTC
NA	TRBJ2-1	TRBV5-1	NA	CASSLERLEAYNEQFF	TGCGCCAGCAGCTTGGAGCGACTAGAAGCTTACAATGAGCAGTTCTTC
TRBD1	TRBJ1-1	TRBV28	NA	CASSSGGTEAFF	TGTGCCAGCAGCTCAGGGGGCACTGAAGCTTTCTTT
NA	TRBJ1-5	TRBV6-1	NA	CASSDWTATKPQHF	TGTGCCAGCAGTGATTGGACAGCCACGAAGCCCCAGCATTTT
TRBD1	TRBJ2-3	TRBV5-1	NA	CASTIQGAGTDTQYF	TGCGCCAGCACAATACAGGGGGCGGGCACAGATACGCAGTATTTT
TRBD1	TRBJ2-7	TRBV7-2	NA	CASSIQGDRSSYEQYF	TGTGCCAGCAGCATACAGGGGGACAGGAGCTCCTACGAGCAGTACTTC
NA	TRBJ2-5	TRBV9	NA	CASSPRSSRLEETQYF	TGTGCCAGCAGCCCCCGTAGTAGCAGGCTCGAAGAGACCCAGTACTTC
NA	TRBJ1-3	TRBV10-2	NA	CASSAGISGNTIYF	TGCGCCAGCAGTGCCGGCATCTCTGGAAACACCATATATTTT
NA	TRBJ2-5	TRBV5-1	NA	CASSLEGRGLGTQYF	TGCGCCAGCAGCTTGGAAGGGCGGGGATTGGGGACCCAGTACTTC
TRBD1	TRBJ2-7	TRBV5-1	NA	CASSRWTGPLEQYF	TGCGCCAGCAGCCGCTGGACAGGTCCCCTCGAGCAGTACTTC